A selection of T cell receptor beta chains follows, all from one sample in a study of CD8 T cells in ankylosing spondylitis. TCRdb analysed the 5' RACE reads with MiXCR anew, one entry per CDR3 protein. The table has approximately 150,000 distinct CDR3 sequences, under 35% seen once; the top ten hold around 6%. The sample taken for sequencing was synovial fluid, either unsorted or a sorted T cell fraction (not recorded which). These receptors were taken from a male donor with ankylosing spondylitis. The CDR3 runs from the conserved cysteine through the conserved F or W. A D gene is named only where the DNA matches it firmly. Part of the rows lack a size; the others show once, few, many or a class for expanded clones.

V	size	J	D	CDR3	DNA
TRBV6-5	few	TRBJ2-1	.	CASSYSQSSYNEQFF	TGTGCCAGCAGTTACTCGCAGAGCTCCTACAATGAGCAGTTCTTC
TRBV5-1	few	TRBJ1-6	.	CASSYGGFGSPLHF	TGCGCCAGCAGCTATGGGGGTTTTGGTTCACCCCTCCACTTT
TRBV21-1	.	TRBJ1-4	.	CASSFIIQVQKLFF	TGTGCCAGCAGCTTCATAATACAGGTACAAAAACTGTTTTTT
TRBV20-1	many	TRBJ2-7	.	CSALKAGEQYF	TGCAGTGCTTTGAAGGCGGGCGAGCAGTACTTC
TRBV28	few	TRBJ1-2	.	CASRGGGLYGYTF	TGTGCCAGCCGAGGGGGGGGCTTGTATGGCTACACCTTC
TRBV10-3	many	TRBJ1-3	.	CAISPTLTNSGNTIYF	TGTGCCATCAGTCCAACCCTGACCAACTCTGGAAACACCATATATTTT
TRBV20-1	.	TRBJ2-3	.	CSASSGSGSTDTQYF	TGCAGTGCTAGTTCCGGGAGCGGAAGCACAGATACGCAGTATTTT
TRBV7-8	many	TRBJ2-1	TRBD2	CASSQLAGGPYNEQFF	TGTGCCAGCAGCCAGCTAGCGGGGGGGCCCTACAATGAGCAGTTCTTC
TRBV29-1	.	TRBJ2-3	.	CSVDPTDTQYF	TGCAGCGTTGACCCCACAGATACGCAGTATTTT
TRBV5-1	.	TRBJ2-1	TRBD2	CASSPRGGNNEQFF	TGCGCCAGCAGCCCTCGGGGGGGAAACAATGAGCAGTTCTTC